This TCR beta chain was retrieved from a study of CD8 T cells in ankylosing spondylitis listed by TCRdb under 2017. About the full investigation: The study profiled T cell receptor beta repertoires in healthy donors and ankylosing spondylitis patients to find disease-linked TCR variants. The full study cohort comprised around 25 ankylosing spondylitis patients and roughly 100 healthy donors. Samples of peripheral blood were taken, and for ankylosing spondylitis patients, synovial fluid was collected as well.

CDR1 SQVTM and CDR2 ANQGSEA were looked up in the germline V gene. Reading from cysteine to phenylalanine, the CDR3 counts 12 amino acids. Here the CDR3 DNA is all that survives: 36 bases in frame from base 1. Instrument on record: Illumina HiSeq 2500. Quantitative 5'-RACE with molecular barcodes was the method used to prepare the TCR beta libraries. In the paper's pipeline: A new computational method based on a probabilistic model of VDJ rearrangement was used to identify disease-linked TCR variants. TCRdb's own reprocessing of the public reads used fastp at Q25 and MiXCR and kept productive beta chains. Records with the same CDR3 protein are collapsed into one entry carrying the most frequent genes and DNA. None of the V and J calls come from the authors' own analysis; TCRdb made them. For this sample the table gives fewer than 200,000 distinct CDR3 sequences, of which roughly 20% were detected only once. More than 3.5% of the sample belongs to the ten largest clones.

The investigation overall reported the following: Some motif variants were previously reported in synovial fluid and blood of reactive arthritis patients, suggesting common disease-initiation mechanisms. According to the report, matched synovial fluid samples from ankylosing spondylitis patients were significantly enriched for the disease-linked clones. The disease-linked clones showed a CD8+ phenotype and occurred at relatively low frequencies in peripheral blood. Blood from ankylosing spondylitis patients appeared to be characterized by a TCR beta motif composed of 7 to 9 highly homologous amino acid variants.

About this clonotype: No cognate antigen has been identified for it. No base-level quality is on record; no much larger clone is a single base apart.

The rearrangement combines TRBV29-1 with TRBJ2-1; 7 of the junction bases match TRBD2. Sequences were obtained from blood, either unsorted or a sorted T cell fraction (not recorded which). The sequence was collected from a male donor under 30 with ankylosing spondylitis or in good health (not recorded which). Donor details come from another sample of the same person, matched by shared clones. The DNA sequence is TGCGGATGGGGGGAGGGCCTTGGCGAGCAGTTCTTC. The encoded protein is CGWGEGLGEQFF.